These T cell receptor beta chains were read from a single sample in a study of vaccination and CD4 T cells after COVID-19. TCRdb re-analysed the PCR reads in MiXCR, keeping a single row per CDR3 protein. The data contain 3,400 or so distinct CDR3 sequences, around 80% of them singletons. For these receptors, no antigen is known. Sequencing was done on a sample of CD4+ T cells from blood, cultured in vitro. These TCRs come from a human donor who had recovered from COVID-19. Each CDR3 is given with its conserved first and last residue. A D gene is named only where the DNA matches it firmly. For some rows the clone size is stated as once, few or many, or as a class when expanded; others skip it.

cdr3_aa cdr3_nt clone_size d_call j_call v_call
CASSVLDRENGYTF TGTGCCAGCAGCGTCCTGGACAGGGAAAATGGCTACACCTTC - TRBD1 TRBJ1-2 TRBV6-1
CSARDAGRTGYEQYF TGCAGTGCTAGAGATGCGGGGAGGACGGGGTACGAGCAGTACTTC - - TRBJ2-7 TRBV20-1
CASSIGGQINQPQHF TGTGCCAGTAGTATAGGGGGTCAGATAAATCAGCCCCAGCATTTT - - TRBJ1-5 TRBV19
CSANVASIWGYGYTF TGCAGTGCTAACGTAGCCTCGATTTGGGGGTATGGCTACACCTTC - - TRBJ1-2 TRBV20-1
CASSLQPQGASGNTIYF TGTGCCAGCAGCCTCCAGCCGCAGGGGGCGTCTGGAAACACCATATATTTT once TRBD1 TRBJ1-3 TRBV7-2
CSAFNAGTGRGSPLHF TGCAGTGCTTTCAACGCCGGGACAGGGCGGGGTTCACCCCTCCACTTT - TRBD1 TRBJ1-6 TRBV20-1
CASSKGYRTGIGQPQHF TGTGCCAGCAGCAAAGGCTACAGGACAGGGATTGGTCAGCCCCAGCATTTT - - TRBJ1-5 TRBV21-1
CASSPRQAPYEQYF TGTGCCAGCTCACCGAGACAGGCCCCCTACGAGCAGTACTTC - - TRBJ2-7 TRBV18
CASSTTQVSGGTEAFF TGTGCCAGCAGCACGACCCAAGTCAGTGGGGGCACTGAAGCTTTCTTT few - TRBJ1-1 TRBV7-2
CASSHRRQSSSYEQYF TGTGCCAGCAGCCACCGGAGACAGTCGAGCTCCTACGAGCAGTACTTC - - TRBJ2-7 TRBV7-8
CAWTFNPGNTIYF TGTGCCTGGACCTTTAACCCTGGAAACACCATATATTTT - - TRBJ1-3 TRBV30
CASSPREGYLGNQPQHF TGTGCCAGCTCACCAAGAGAAGGGTACTTAGGCAATCAGCCCCAGCATTTT - - TRBJ1-5 TRBV18
CATTWGYSSPLHF TGTGCCACGACTTGGGGGTACAGTTCACCCCTCCACTTT - - TRBJ1-6 TRBV12-3/TRBV12-4
CASRPTAYSNQPQHF TGTGCCAGCAGGCCGACGGCTTATAGCAATCAGCCCCAGCATTTT - - TRBJ1-5 TRBV7-2
CASSRGSAAAQYF TGTGCCAGCAGTCGTGGGTCAGCCGCCGCGCAGTACTTC - - TRBJ2-7 TRBV12-3/TRBV12-4
CASSPNRTAPSTDTQYF TGTGCCAGCAGCCCAAATCGGACAGCCCCTAGCACAGATACGCAGTATTTT once - TRBJ2-3 TRBV7-9
CASSRPGQGAEAFF TGCGCCAGCAGCCGACCGGGACAGGGGGCTGAAGCTTTCTTT once TRBD1 TRBJ1-1 TRBV4-1
CASSYPGGDTQYF TGTGCCAGCAGCTACCCAGGGGGTGATACGCAGTATTTT - TRBD1 TRBJ2-3 TRBV6-5
CASSLGRLSQPQHF TGTGCCAGCAGCCTAGGACGGCTATCTCAGCCCCAGCATTTT - - TRBJ1-5 TRBV27
CAWRGGTGANQPQHF TGTGCCTGGAGGGGGGGGACAGGGGCCAATCAGCCCCAGCATTTT medium-sized TRBD1 TRBJ1-5 TRBV30
CAISVGSNEKLFF TGTGCCATCAGTGTGGGGTCTAATGAAAAACTGTTTTTT - - TRBJ1-4 TRBV10-3
CASSLAGTGYQPQHF TGTGCCAGCAGCTTAGCAGGGACAGGGTATCAGCCCCAGCATTTT - TRBD1 TRBJ1-5 TRBV7-9
CASSQGGGRGLKGYTF TGTGCCAGCAGCCAAGGTGGGGGCAGGGGGCTGAAGGGCTACACCTTC once TRBD1 TRBJ1-2 TRBV6-1
CASSPMAPYQPQHF TGTGCCAGCAGTCCCATGGCCCCCTATCAGCCCCAGCATTTT few - TRBJ1-5 TRBV27